This TCR beta chain was retrieved from a study of T-cell reconstitution after alpha-beta-depleted transplantation in children (dated by TCRdb to about 2016). A note on the overall study: T-cell immune reconstitution after TCRalphabeta/CD19-depleted allogeneic hematopoietic cell transplantation in children was quantitatively tracked in the study by means of TCR repertoire profiling. Broader findings and caveats from the paper: Apparently early alphabetaT-cell count recovery about two months after transplant reportedly relied on only several hundred rapidly expanded clones derived from non-depleted graft cells. The high TCRbeta diversity at day 60 in some patients was ascribed to recipient T cells and intrathymic progenitors that had survived conditioning. Hyperexpanded clone frequencies declined over subsequent months; after one year, T-cell counts and TCRbeta diversity were mostly attributed to newly produced T cells.

Taken with the paper, the label for treatment or condition translates to: allogeneic hematopoietic cell transplantation with graft depleted of TCRalphabeta T cells and CD19 B cells. Transplant recipients were children who received TCRalphabeta/CD19-depleted allogeneic hematopoietic cell grafts. Details on this clonotype: Its antigen is unknown. The input lacks base qualities; no much larger clone sits a single base away.

Clipping removes 3 bases from V and 5 bases from J, with 7 as the unmatched junction base count. CDR1 is given as ENHRY and CDR2 as SYGVKD, both from the germline V gene. The CDR3 numbers 16 residues from cysteine through phenylalanine. The sequence is cut down to CDR3 DNA, 48 bases in frame from base 1. Library preparation employed PCR. The data were produced on an Illumina HiSeq 2500. Molecular barcoding was employed in the preparation of TCR libraries, with unique molecular identifiers being used to normalize TCRbeta repertoire quantification. The public reads were run again by TCRdb, first through fastp at Q25 and then through MiXCR, and only productive beta chains were kept. Every CDR3 protein is listed once, alongside the most common genes and DNA of its rows. For this sample there are a few hundred thousand distinct CDR3 sequences; 25% to 30% appear just once. The ten largest clones add up to 30% to 45% of the sample.

The receptor chain draws on TRBV10-3 and TRBJ2-1, and 10 bases in between align with TRBD2. This clonotype was sampled from a boy under two years old with Wiskott-Aldrich syndrome, due to receive a stem cell transplant. The sample consisted of PBMCs, taken before TCRalphabeta/CD19-depleted stem cell transplant. CDR3 sequence: CAISDPSGRKDNEQFF. DNA sequence: TGTGCCATCAGTGACCCTAGCGGGAGAAAGGACAATGAGCAGTTCTTC.